The present T cell receptor beta chain was sequenced within a study of beta chain features in type 1 diabetes. Looked up from germline, CDR1 is MDHEN and CDR2 is SYDVKM. The CDR3 is 15 residues long. Deletions cut 4 bases from V and 0 bases from J, with 13 bases between. The entirety of the isolated RNA underwent reverse transcription, so expressed TCRB transcripts were sequenced. TCRdb's table, derived via immunoSEQ multiplex PCR, lists solely in-frame clones and lacks some. The sample gives about 25,000 clones, roughly 70% of which show up once; over 0.95% is in the top ten. Points from the study as a whole: Type 1 diabetes patients had TCRB CDR3s that were shorter (moderately but significantly so) in all four CD4+ subsets. TCRB repertoires of naive, central memory and Treg cells appeared more similar among patients than among healthy donors.

Stem cell-like memory, regulatory, central memory and naive CD4+ cells were sorted via CD45RO/CCR7/CD25/CD127/CD95/CD27. Each sorted population was over 95% pure. About this clone: The antigen is not known.

The source material was stem cell memory CD4+ T cells from blood. The genes are TRBV28 and TRBJ2-7, with a possible D match to TRBD1 (6 bases). This clonotype was sampled from a woman aged 40-49 years with type 1 diabetes. CDR3 region: CASSYSRRGSYEQYF. In DNA, the CDR3 is TGTGCCAGCAGTTACAGTCGCAGGGGCTCCTACGAGCAGTACTTC. Full variable domain (rest looked up from reference TRBV28 and TRBJ2-7): DVKVTQSSRYLVKRTGEKVFLECVQDMDHENMFWYRQDPGLGLRLIYFSYDVKMKEKGDIPEGYSVSREKKERFSLILESASTNQTSMYLCASSYSRRGSYEQYFGPGTRLTVT.